This T cell receptor beta chain was observed in a study of vaccination effects on CD4 cells after COVID-19. Germline assignment: CDR1 ENHRY and CDR2 SYGVKD. The CDR3 region is 23 residues in length, termini included. Within the ViraFEST assay, antigen-specific CD4+ T cells underwent expansion with viral peptide pools prior to sequencing. The culture ran for roughly ten days, and then CD4+ T cells were isolated. Previously uninfected by SARS-CoV-2, the vaccine recipients also showed negative nucleocapsid antibodies. Comment on this clone: Its antigen remains unidentified. The DNA is omitted, as the CDR3 cannot be located on it reliably, and the CDR3 follows TCRdb's listing.

Assay used: immunoSEQ multiplex PCR; TCRdb lists only in-frame clones, some missing. The sample gives 30,000 to 45,000 clones, around 67% of which show up once; 22% is in the top ten. This TCR came from a human donor who received a COVID-19 vaccine. This specimen was CD4+ T cells from PBMCs cultured with SARS-CoV-2 spike peptides, taken before COVID-19 vaccination. This rearrangement joins TRBV10-3 to TRBJ2-7. The CDR3 loop reads CAISESKPLRQTFYEQYFGPGHF.